A single sample is the source of the 18 T cell receptor beta chains below, sequenced in a study of blood T cell repertoires in COVID-19. Data came from immunoSEQ multiplex PCR; TCRdb stores just in-frame clones and leaves some out. The sample lists 200,000 or so clones, 88% occurring once. Input material: peripheral blood. The receptors originated from a woman in her thirties or forties who had recovered from COVID-19.

The J gene is TRBJ1-2, the V gene TRBV19, with a weak D call TRBD1 (5 bases). CDR1 and CDR2 from the germline V gene are LNHDA and SQIVND (reference sequence). Trimming shortened V by 4 bases and J by 4 bases, and 16 bases separated the two germline ends. The CDR3 has 15 residues. The CDR3 loop reads CASSTTDKGGYGYTF. CDR3 nucleotide sequence: TGTGCCAGTAGTACCACGGACAAGGGAGGCTATGGCTACACCTTC. The variable domain in full, completed from reference TRBV19 and TRBJ1-2, reads DGGITQSPKYLFRKEGQNVTLSCEQNLNHDAMYWYRQDPGQGLRLIYYSQIVNDFQKGDIAEGYSVSREKKESFPLTVTSAQKNPTAFYLCASSTTDKGGYGYTFGSGTRLTVV.

The chain has TRBV2 and TRBJ1-2, with D possibly matching TRBD1 (6 bases). Trimming shortened V by 3 bases and J by 4 bases, and 9 bases separated the two germline ends. CDR3 length: 13 amino acids. The germline CDR1 and CDR2 sequences are SNHLY and FYNNEI. The CDR3 loop reads CASSDRGGYGYTF. Here the CDR3 DNA reads TGTGCCAGCAGTGACAGGGGTGGCTATGGCTACACCTTC.

This clone appeared a single time. This chain links TRBV7-3 with TRBJ2-3; D not resolved. Germline-derived CDR1 and CDR2 are SGHTA and FQGTGA. Trimming pared 3 bases from V and 7 bases from J, leaving 11 bases between. The CDR3 is made up of 13 amino acids. DNA of the CDR3: TGTGCCAGCAGCTTGGGTGTGAGGTATACGCAGTATTTT. Encoded protein: CASSLGVRYTQYF.

This chain joins TRBV5-1 and TRBJ1-1; D call uncertain. Per germline, CDR1 SGHRS and CDR2 YFSETQ. V was cut by 1 base and J by 1 base, with 5 bases left in between. The CDR3 is 13 residues long. The CDR3: CASSLNRNTEAFF. The CDR3 nucleotides are TGCGCCAGCAGCTTGAACAGGAACACTGAAGCTTTCTTT.

V is TRBV5-3 and J is TRBJ2-7; 11 nucleotides align to TRBD2. TRBV5-3 is an ORF; its function is uncertain. V lost 1 base, J lost 0 bases, and 6 bases stayed unmatched. The CDR3 extends over 17 amino acids. The CDR3, as DNA: TGTGCCAGAAGCTTGTTTAGCGGGAGGGCCCTCTCCTACGAGCAGTACTTC. The encoded protein is CARSLFSGRALSYEQYF.

The chain recombines TRBV7-9 with TRBJ2-5; D is possibly TRBD2 (6 bases). This CDR3 comprises 14 residues. With 5 bases removed from V and 1 base from J, the gap between germline ends came to 11 bases. Germline values: CDR1 SEHNR, CDR2 FQNEAQ (reference sequence). The CDR3 DNA is TGTGCCAGCAGCCCGCCGGGACTCCAAGAGACCCAGTACTTC. Its translation is CASSPPGLQETQYF.

The rearrangement links TRBV9 to TRBJ2-7; 9 bases are shared with TRBD2. Trimming took 0 bases from V and 3 from J; bases not matched to a gene: 4. CDR1 is SGDLS, CDR2 YYNGEE, per germline. The CDR3 totals 15 residues. The CDR3 region has the DNA TGTGCCAGCAGCGTAGGGCTTAGCGGGAGCTACGAGCAGTACTTC. This encodes CASSVGLSGSYEQYF.

V and J are TRBV6-1 and TRBJ2-1; possible D gene TRBD2, 5 bases. CDR1 and CDR2 from the germline V gene are MNHNS and SASEGT. V was pared by 3 bases and J by 6 bases, with 15 bases between. This CDR3 spans 15 amino acids. This CDR3 reads CASSEASLISNEQFF. The DNA for the CDR3 is TGTGCCAGCAGTGAGGCTAGCCTGATCTCCAATGAGCAGTTCTTC.

The chain employs TRBV6-5 and TRBJ2-1; tentative D call: TRBD2 (5 bases). Germline V gene sequence: CDR1 MNHEY, CDR2 SVGAGI. This CDR3 region has 15 residues. V was pared by 7 bases and J by 4 bases, with 17 bases between. CDR3 DNA: TGTGCCAGCAACGAAGAGGGCGGAGCTTACAATGAGCAGTTCTTC. It codes for CASNEEGGAYNEQFF.

V and J are TRBV11-2 and TRBJ2-5, with TRBD2 matching 11 bases. Germline V gene sequence: CDR1 SGHAT, CDR2 FQNNGV. Trimming at V came to 1 base and at J to 5 bases, leaving 3 bases not matched to a gene. This CDR3 spans 15 amino acids. The CDR3 DNA reads as TGTGCCAGCAGCTTAGGGACTAGCGGGCCCGAGACCCAGTACTTC. Protein sequence: CASSLGTSGPETQYF.

The chain is built from TRBV5-4 and TRBJ2-2; 10 nucleotides align to TRBD2. With V trimmed by 0 bases and J by 6 bases, 11 bases remained unmatched. CDR1 and CDR2 from the germline V gene are SGHNT and YYREEE (reference sequence). The CDR3 covers 18 residues. The CDR3 region has the DNA TGTGCCAGCAGCTTGGCGGGAACTAGCGGGATGACGGCCGGGGAGCTGTTTTTT. This sequence encodes CASSLAGTSGMTAGELFF.

This clone was detected many times. V is TRBV6-2 or TRBV6-3 and J is TRBJ2-1; tentative D call: TRBD1 (5 bases). Trimming left V 0 bases short and J 3 bases short, with 6 bases between. The CDR3 has 14 amino acids. Germline V gene sequence: CDR1 MNHEY, CDR2 SVGEGT. The CDR3 DNA sequence: TGTGCCAGCAGTTACTCCAGGGTCTACAATGAGCAGTTCTTC. As protein: CASSYSRVYNEQFF.

This chain uses TRBV27 with TRBJ2-7, with TRBD1 matching over 9 bases. CDR3 length: 15 amino acids. The J segment lost 7 bases and the V segment lost 1 base, leaving 8 bases of the junction unmatched. Germline V CDR1 and CDR2: MNHEY, SMNVEV (reference sequence). The CDR3 here is CASSLYGTGTGEQYF. As DNA, the CDR3 is TGTGCCAGCAGTTTATACGGGACAGGGACTGGGGAGCAGTACTTC.

The V call is TRBV19, the J call TRBJ1-2, with a tentative D call TRBD1 (6 bases). This CDR3 has 15 residues. Per the germline V gene, CDR1 is LNHDA and CDR2 is SQIVND (reference sequence). The V gene lost 6 bases and the J gene lost 4 bases, with 18 bases spanning the gap. The DNA for the CDR3 is TGTGCCAGTAGAAACTCAGGGGCGACCATCTATGGCTACACCTTC. It translates to CASRNSGATIYGYTF.

The gene calls are TRBV10-3 and TRBJ2-3, with 13 bases that match TRBD2. After removal of 6 bases from V and 3 bases from J, the junction contained 6 bases not matched to a gene. The germline V gene encodes CDR1 ENHRY and CDR2 SYGVKD. This CDR3 region has 16 residues. In DNA form, the CDR3 reads TGTGCCATCAGGGGCGGGACTAGCGGGATGACAGATACGCAGTATTTT. Encoded protein: CAIRGGTSGMTDTQYF.

This clone occurred once. The CDR3: CASSLAVAGGVDTQYF. The CDR3 DNA sequence: TGCGCCAGCAGCTTGGCGGTAGCGGGAGGAGTAGATACGCAGTATTTT. The rearrangement links TRBV5-1 to TRBJ2-3; 10 bases map to TRBD2. CDR3 length: 16 amino acids. With V trimmed by 0 bases and J by 5 bases, 6 bases remained unmatched. Germline-derived CDR1 and CDR2 are SGHRS and YFSETQ.

The V call is TRBV25-1, the J call TRBJ1-1; no clear D gene. The length of the CDR3 is 14 residues. In germline, CDR1 is MGHDK, CDR2 SYGVNS. Trimming stripped 3 bases from V and 3 bases from J, with 11 bases between. The CDR3 is CASSDQVVDTEAFF. The CDR3 DNA reads as TGTGCCAGCAGTGATCAGGTGGTTGACACTGAAGCTTTCTTT.

This chain uses TRBV5-4 with TRBJ2-1; TRBD2 aligns across 7 bases. The CDR3 has 17 amino acids. CDR1 is SGHNT, CDR2 YYREEE, per germline (reference sequence). The ends lost 1 base at V and 4 bases at J; junction bases unmatched: 11. CDR3 in amino acids: CASSLHPHLAAYNEQFF. Here the CDR3 DNA reads TGTGCCAGCAGCTTGCACCCCCACCTAGCGGCTTACAATGAGCAGTTCTTC.